This T cell receptor (beta chain) was recovered during a study of OX40 agonist ivuxolimab in advanced cancers. As for the study in general: Two cutaneous melanoma patients and one hepatocellular carcinoma patient, three in all, had partial responses.

The method was immunoSEQ multiplex PCR; TCRdb's version includes in-frame clones alone and lacks a portion of them. The table includes about 45,000 clones, approximately 80% detected once. The CDR3 is 13 amino acids. V lost 5 bases and J 4 bases, leaving 9 bases between the germline ends. Looked up from germline, CDR1 is LNHDA and CDR2 is SQIVND (reference sequence). This TCR was sampled from an adult with an advanced solid tumor such as melanoma, head and neck, liver or kidney cancer. Sequenced material: CD4+ or CD8+ T cells sorted from blood, taken in a trial of the OX40 agonist ivuxolimab. V gene TRBV19 combines with J gene TRBJ2-1; D uncertain. The CDR3 nucleotides are TGTGCCAGTAGTGGCAGTACATACAATGAGCAGTTCTTC. Translating gives CASSGSTYNEQFF. Looking up the rest from reference TRBV19 and TRBJ2-1 gives the full variable domain: DGGITQSPKYLFRKEGQNVTLSCEQNLNHDAMYWYRQDPGQGLRLIYYSQIVNDFQKGDIAEGYSVSREKKESFPLTVTSAQKNPTAFYLCASSGSTYNEQFFGPGTRLTVL.